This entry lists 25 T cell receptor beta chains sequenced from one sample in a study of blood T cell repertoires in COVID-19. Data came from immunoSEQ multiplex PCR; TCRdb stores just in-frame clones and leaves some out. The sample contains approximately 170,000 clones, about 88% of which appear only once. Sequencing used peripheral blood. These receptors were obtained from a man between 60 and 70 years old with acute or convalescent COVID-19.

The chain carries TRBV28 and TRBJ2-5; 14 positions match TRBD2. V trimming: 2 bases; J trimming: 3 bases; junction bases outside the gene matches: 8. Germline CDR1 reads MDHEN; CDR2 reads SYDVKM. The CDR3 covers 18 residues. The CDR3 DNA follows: TGTGCCAGCAGTTTAAGCGCCTTGGGACTAGCGGGAGAAGAGACCCAGTACTTC. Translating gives CASSLSALGLAGEETQYF.

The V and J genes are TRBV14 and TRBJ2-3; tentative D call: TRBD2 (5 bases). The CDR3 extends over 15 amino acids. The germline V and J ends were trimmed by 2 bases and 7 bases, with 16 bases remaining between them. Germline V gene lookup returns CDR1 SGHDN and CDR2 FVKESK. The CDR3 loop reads CASSQHTRHTNTQYF. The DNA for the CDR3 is TGTGCCAGCAGCCAACATACTAGACACACTAATACGCAGTATTTT.

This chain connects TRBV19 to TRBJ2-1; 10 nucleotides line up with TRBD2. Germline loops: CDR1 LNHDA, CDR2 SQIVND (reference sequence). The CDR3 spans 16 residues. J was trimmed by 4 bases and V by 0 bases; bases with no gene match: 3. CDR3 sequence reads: CASSIDASGGYNEQFF. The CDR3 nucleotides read TGTGCCAGTAGTATAGATGCTAGCGGGGGATACAATGAGCAGTTCTTC.

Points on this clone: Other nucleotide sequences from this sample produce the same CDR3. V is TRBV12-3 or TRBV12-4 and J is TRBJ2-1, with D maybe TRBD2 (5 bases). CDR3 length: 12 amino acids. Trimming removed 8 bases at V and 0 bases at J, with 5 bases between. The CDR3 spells CASRGSYNEQFF. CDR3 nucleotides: TGTGCCAGCCGGGGCTCCTACAATGAGCAGTTCTTC.

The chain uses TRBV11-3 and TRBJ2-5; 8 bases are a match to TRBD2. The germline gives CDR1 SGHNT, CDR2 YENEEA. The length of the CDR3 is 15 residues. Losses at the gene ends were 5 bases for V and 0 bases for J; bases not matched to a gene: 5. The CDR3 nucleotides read TGTGCCAGCAGCACCCATAGCGGGAACCAAGAGACCCAGTACTTC. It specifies CASSTHSGNQETQYF.

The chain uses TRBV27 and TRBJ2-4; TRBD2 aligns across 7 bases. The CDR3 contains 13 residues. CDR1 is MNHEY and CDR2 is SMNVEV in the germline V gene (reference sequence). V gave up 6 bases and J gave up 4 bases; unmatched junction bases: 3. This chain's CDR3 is CASSPSGKNIQYF. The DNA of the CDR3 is TGTGCCAGCAGCCCTAGCGGAAAAAACATTCAGTACTTC.

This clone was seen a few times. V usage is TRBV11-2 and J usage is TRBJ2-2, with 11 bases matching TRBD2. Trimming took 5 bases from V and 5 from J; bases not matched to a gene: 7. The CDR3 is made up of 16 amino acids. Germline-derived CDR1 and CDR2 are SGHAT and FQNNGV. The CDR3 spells CASSVLAGGGTGELFF. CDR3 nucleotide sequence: TGTGCCAGCAGCGTTCTAGCGGGGGGTGGAACCGGGGAGCTGTTTTTT. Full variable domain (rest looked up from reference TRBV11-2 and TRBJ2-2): EAGVAQSPRYKIIEKRQSVAFWCNPISGHATLYWYQQILGQGPKLLIQFQNNGVVDDSQLPKDRFSAERLKGVDSTLKIQPAKLEDSAVYLCASSVLAGGGTGELFFGEGSRLTVL.

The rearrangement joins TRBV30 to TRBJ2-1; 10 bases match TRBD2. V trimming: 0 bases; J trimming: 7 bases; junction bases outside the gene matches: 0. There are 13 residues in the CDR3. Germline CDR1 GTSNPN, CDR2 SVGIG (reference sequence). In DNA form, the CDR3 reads TGTGCCTGGAGTGTACTAGCGGGGAATGAGCAGTTCTTC. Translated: CAWSVLAGNEQFF. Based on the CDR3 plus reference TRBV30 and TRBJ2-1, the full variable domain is SQTIHQWPATLVQPVGSPLSLECTVEGTSNPNLYWYRQAAGRGLQLLFYSVGIGQISSEVPQNLSASRPQDRQFILSSKKLLLSDSGFYLCAWSVLAGNEQFFGPGTRLTVL.

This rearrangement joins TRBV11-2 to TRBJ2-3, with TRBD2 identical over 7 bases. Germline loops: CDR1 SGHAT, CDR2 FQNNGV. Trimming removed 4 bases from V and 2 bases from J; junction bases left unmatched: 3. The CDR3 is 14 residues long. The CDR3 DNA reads TGTGCCAGCAGCTCTGGACTAGTCACAGATACGCAGTATTTT. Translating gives CASSSGLVTDTQYF.

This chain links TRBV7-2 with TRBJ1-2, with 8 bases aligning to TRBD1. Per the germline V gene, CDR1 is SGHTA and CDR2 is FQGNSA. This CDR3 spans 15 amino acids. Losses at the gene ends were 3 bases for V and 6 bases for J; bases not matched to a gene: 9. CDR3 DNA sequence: TGTGCCAGCAGCTTCTACCCTCGGACAGGGCATGGCTACACCTTC. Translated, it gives CASSFYPRTGHGYTF.

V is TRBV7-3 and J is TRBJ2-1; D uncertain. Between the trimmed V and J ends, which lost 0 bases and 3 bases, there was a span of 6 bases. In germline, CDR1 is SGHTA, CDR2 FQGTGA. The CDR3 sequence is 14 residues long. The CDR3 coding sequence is TGTGCCAGCAGCTTAACCATCGGCTACAATGAGCAGTTCTTC. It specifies CASSLTIGYNEQFF.

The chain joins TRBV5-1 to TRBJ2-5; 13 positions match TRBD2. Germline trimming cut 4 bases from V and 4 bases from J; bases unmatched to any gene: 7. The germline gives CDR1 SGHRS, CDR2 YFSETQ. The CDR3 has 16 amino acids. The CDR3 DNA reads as TGCGCCAGCAGCCCGACTAGCGGGGGGACTGGAGAGACCCAGTACTTC. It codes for CASSPTSGGTGETQYF.

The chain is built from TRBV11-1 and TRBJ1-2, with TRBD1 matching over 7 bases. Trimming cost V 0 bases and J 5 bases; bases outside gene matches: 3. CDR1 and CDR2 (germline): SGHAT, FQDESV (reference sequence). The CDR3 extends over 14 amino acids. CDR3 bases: TGTGCCAGCAGCTTAGCTGAGGGGGCGTATGGCTACACCTTC. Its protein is CASSLAEGAYGYTF.

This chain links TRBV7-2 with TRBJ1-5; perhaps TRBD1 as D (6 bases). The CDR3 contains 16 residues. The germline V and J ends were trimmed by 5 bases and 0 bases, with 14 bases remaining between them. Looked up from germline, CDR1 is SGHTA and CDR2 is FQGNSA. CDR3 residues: CASSPGGGHSNQPQHF. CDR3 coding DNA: TGTGCCAGCAGCCCTGGGGGGGGCCATAGCAATCAGCCCCAGCATTTT.

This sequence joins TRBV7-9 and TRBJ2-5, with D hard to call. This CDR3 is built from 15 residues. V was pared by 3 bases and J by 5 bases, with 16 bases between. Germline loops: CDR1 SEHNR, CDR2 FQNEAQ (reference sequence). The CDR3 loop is CASSFGSLLSETQYF. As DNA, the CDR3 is TGTGCCAGCAGCTTTGGCAGTCTCTTAAGTGAGACCCAGTACTTC. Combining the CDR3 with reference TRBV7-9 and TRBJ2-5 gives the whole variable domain DTGVSQNPRHKITKRGQNVTFRCDPISEHNRLYWYRQTLGQGPEFLTYFQNEAQLEKSRLLSDRFSAERPKGSFSTLEIQRTEQGDSAMYLCASSFGSLLSETQYFGPGTRLLVL.

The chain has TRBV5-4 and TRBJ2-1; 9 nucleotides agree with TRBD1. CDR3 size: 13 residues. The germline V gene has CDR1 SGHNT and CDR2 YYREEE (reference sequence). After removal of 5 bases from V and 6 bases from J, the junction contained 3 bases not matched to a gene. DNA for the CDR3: TGTGCCAGCAGGGGGACAGGGACCAATGAGCAGTTCTTC. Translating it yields CASRGTGTNEQFF. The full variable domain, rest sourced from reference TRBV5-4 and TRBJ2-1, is ETGVTQSPTHLIKTRGQQVTLRCSSQSGHNTVSWYQQALGQGPQFIFQYYREEENGRGNFPPRFSGLQFPNYSSELNVNALELDDSALYLCASRGTGTNEQFFGPGTRLTVL.

For the CDR3, the DNA is TGTGCCAGCAGCGTAGACCCGGGACAAGTCCAAGAGACCCAGTACTTC. It codes for CASSVDPGQVQETQYF. V gene TRBV9 combines with J gene TRBJ2-5; TRBD1 might be the D (6 bases). The CDR3 runs 16 residues. Germline V lookup: CDR1 SGDLS, CDR2 YYNGEE. V lost 0 bases to trimming and J lost 1 base, with 13 bases between them.

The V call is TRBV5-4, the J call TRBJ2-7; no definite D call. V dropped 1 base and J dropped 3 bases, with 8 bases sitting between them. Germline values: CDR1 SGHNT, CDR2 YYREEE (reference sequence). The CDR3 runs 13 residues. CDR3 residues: CASSLITDYEQYF. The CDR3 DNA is TGTGCCAGCAGCTTGATAACAGACTACGAGCAGTACTTC.

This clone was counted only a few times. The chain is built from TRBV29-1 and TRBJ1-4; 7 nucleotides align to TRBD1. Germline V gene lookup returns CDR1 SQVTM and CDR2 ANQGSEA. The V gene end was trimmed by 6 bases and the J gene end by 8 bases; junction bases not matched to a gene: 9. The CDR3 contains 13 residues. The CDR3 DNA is TGCAGCGTGAGTACAGGGGCAGGAGAAAAACTGTTTTTT. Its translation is CSVSTGAGEKLFF.

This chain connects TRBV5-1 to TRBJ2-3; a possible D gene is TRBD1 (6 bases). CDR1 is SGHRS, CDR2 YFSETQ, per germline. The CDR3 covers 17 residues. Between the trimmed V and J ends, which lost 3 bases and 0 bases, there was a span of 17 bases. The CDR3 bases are TGCGCCAGCAGCTCGCCCCCGGGACACTCCAGCACAGATACGCAGTATTTT. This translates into CASSSPPGHSSTDTQYF.

In DNA, the CDR3 is TGTGCCAGCAGCGCAGGGACTAGCGGGGGGGCCAGATATGAGCAGTTCTTC. Translating gives CASSAGTSGGARYEQFF. The chain combines TRBV11-3 with TRBJ2-1; 16 bases agree with TRBD2. V lost 5 bases to trimming and J lost 8 bases; unmatched junction nucleotides: 9. CDR3 size: 17 residues. Germline V gives CDR1 SGHNT, CDR2 YENEEA.

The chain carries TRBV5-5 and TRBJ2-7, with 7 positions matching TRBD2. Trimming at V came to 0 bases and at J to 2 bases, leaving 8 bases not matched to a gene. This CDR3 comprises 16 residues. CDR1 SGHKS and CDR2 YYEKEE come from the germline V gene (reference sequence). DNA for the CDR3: TGTGCCAGCAGCTTGGCCGCGCAGGGAGGGACCTACGAGCAGTACGTC. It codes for CASSLAAQGGTYEQYV.

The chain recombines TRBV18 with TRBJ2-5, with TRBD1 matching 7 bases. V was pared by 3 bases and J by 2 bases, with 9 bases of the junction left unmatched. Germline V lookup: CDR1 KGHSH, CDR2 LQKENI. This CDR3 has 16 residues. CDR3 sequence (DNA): TGTGCCAGCTCACCGACCCCAGGGACAGCACAAGAGACCCAGTACTTC. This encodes CASSPTPGTAQETQYF.

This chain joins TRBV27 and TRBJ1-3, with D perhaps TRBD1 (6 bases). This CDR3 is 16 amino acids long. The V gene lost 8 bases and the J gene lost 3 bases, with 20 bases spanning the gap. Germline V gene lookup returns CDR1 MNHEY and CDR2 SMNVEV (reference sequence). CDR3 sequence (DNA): TGTGCCAGCGGGAGTTGGCCGGGGGGCGGTGGAAACACCATATATTTT. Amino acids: CASGSWPGGGGNTIYF.

The CDR3 loop is CASSYRDSRYNEQFF. CDR3 DNA: TGTGCCAGCAGTTACCGGGACTCGCGCTACAATGAGCAGTTCTTC. The rearrangement links TRBV7-2 to TRBJ2-1; the D gene is possibly TRBD2 (6 bases). From germline, CDR1 is SGHTA and CDR2 FQGNSA. The CDR3 covers 15 residues. Trimming left V 6 bases short and J 3 bases short, with 15 bases between.